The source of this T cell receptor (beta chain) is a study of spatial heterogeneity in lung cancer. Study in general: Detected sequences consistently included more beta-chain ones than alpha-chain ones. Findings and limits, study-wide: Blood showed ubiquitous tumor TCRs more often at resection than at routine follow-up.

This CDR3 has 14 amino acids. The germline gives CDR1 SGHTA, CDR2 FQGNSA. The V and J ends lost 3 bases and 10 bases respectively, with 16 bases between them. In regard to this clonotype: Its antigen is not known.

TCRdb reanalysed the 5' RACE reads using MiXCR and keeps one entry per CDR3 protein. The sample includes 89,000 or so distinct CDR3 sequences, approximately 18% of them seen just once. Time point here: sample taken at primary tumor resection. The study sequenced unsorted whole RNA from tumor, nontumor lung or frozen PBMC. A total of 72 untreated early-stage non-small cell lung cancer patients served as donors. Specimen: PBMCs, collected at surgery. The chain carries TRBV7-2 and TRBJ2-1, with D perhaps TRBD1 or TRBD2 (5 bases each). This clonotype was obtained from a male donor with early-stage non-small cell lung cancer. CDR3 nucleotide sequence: TGTGCCAGCAGCTTCTACGTCATTGGGGACGAGCAGTTCTTC. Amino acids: CASSFYVIGDEQFF.